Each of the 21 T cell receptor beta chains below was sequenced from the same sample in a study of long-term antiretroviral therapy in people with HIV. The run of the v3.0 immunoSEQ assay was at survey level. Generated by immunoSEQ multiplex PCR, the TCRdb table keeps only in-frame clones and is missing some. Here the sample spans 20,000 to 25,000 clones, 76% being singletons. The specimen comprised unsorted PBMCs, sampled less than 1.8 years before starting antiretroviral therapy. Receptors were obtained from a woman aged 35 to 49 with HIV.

CDR3 DNA sequence: TGTGCCAGCAGCTTGGGACGTGAAAAACTGTTTTTT. Encoded protein: CASSLGREKLFF. The rearrangement uses TRBV7-9 and TRBJ1-4; possible D gene TRBD1, 5 bases. This CDR3 comprises 12 residues. Germline V gives CDR1 SEHNR, CDR2 FQNEAQ (reference sequence). Trimming pared 3 bases from V and 7 bases from J, leaving 6 bases between.

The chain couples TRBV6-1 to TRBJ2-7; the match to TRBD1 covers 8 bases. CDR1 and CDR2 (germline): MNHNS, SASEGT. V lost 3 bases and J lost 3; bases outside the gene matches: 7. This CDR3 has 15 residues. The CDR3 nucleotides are TGTGCCAGCAGTGAGCCCCGGACAGGGTACTACGAGCAGTACTTC. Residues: CASSEPRTGYYEQYF.

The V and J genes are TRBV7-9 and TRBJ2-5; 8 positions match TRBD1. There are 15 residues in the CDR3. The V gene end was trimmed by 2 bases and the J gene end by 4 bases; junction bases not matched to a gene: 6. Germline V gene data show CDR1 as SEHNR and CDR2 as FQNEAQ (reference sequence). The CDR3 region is CASSLSRQGRETQYF. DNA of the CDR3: TGTGCCAGCAGCTTATCCCGACAGGGGCGAGAGACCCAGTACTTC. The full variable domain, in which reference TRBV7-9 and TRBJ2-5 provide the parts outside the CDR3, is DTGVSQNPRHKITKRGQNVTFRCDPISEHNRLYWYRQTLGQGPEFLTYFQNEAQLEKSRLLSDRFSAERPKGSFSTLEIQRTEQGDSAMYLCASSLSRQGRETQYFGPGTRLLVL.

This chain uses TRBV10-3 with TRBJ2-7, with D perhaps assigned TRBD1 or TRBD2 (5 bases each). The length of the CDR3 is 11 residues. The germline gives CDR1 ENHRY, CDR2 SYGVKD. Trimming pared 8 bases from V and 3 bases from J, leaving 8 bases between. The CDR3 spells CAIGGGYEQYF. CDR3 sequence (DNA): TGTGCCATCGGTGGGGGCTACGAGCAGTACTTC.

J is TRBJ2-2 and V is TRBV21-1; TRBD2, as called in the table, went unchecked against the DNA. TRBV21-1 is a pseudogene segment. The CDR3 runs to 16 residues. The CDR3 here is CASSKSRVPNTGELFF. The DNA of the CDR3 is TGTGCCAGCAGCAAATCTCGAGTTCCGAACACCGGGGAGCTGTTTTTT.

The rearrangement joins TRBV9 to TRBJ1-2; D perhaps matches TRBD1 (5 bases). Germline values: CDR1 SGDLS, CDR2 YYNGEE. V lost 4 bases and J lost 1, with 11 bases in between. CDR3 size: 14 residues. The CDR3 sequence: CASSPDSDNYGYTF. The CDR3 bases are TGTGCCAGCAGCCCTGACAGCGATAACTATGGCTACACCTTC.

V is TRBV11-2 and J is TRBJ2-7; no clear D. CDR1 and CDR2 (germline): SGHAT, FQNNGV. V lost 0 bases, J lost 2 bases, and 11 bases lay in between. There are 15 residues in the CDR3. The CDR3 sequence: CASSLDLASPYEQYF. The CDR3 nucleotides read TGTGCCAGCAGCTTAGATCTGGCATCCCCCTACGAGCAGTACTTC. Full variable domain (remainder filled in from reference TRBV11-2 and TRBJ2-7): EAGVAQSPRYKIIEKRQSVAFWCNPISGHATLYWYQQILGQGPKLLIQFQNNGVVDDSQLPKDRFSAERLKGVDSTLKIQPAKLEDSAVYLCASSLDLASPYEQYFGPGTRLTVT.

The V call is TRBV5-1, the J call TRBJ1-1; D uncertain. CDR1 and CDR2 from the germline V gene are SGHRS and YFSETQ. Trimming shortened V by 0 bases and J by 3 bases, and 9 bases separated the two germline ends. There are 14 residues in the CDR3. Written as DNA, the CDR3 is TGCGCCAGCAGCTTGGGGTCACAACACACTGAAGCTTTCTTT. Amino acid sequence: CASSLGSQHTEAFF.

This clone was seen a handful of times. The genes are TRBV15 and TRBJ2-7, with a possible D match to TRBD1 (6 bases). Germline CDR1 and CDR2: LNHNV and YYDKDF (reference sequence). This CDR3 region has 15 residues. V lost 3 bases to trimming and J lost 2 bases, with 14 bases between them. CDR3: CATSSSRTATYEQYF. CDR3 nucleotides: TGTGCCACCAGCAGCTCTAGGACAGCTACCTACGAGCAGTACTTC.

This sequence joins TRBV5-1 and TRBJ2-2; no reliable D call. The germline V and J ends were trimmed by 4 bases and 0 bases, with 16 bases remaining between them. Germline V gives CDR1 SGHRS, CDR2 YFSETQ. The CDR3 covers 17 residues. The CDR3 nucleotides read TGCGCCAGCAGCCCTTCCACCTTATCTCCGAACACCGGGGAGCTGTTTTTT. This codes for CASSPSTLSPNTGELFF.

CDR3: CASSLEMGAGANVLTF. The CDR3 region has the DNA TGTGCCAGCAGCTTGGAGATGGGAGCTGGGGCCAACGTCCTGACTTTC. The chain couples TRBV5-8 to TRBJ2-6; tentatively, D is TRBD2 (5 bases). This CDR3 has 16 amino acids. The germline V and J ends were trimmed by 0 bases and 2 bases, with 9 bases remaining between them. In germline, CDR1 is SGHTS, CDR2 YDEGEE.

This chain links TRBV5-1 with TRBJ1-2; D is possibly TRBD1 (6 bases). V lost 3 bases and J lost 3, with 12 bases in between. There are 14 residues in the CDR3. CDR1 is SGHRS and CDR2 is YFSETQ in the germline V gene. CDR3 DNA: TGCGCCAGCAGCTCTACAGGGTACGACTATGGCTACACCTTC. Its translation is CASSSTGYDYGYTF.

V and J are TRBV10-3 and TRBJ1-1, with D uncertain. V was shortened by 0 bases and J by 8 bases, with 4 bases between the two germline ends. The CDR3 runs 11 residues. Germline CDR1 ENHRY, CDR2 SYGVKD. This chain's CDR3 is CAISESSEAFF. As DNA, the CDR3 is TGTGCCATCAGTGAGTCATCGGAAGCTTTCTTT.

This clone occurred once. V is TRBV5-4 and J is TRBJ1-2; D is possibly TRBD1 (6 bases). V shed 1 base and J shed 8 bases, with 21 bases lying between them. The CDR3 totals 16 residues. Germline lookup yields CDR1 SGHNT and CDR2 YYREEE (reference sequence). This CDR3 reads CASSLQGPNLSAGYTF. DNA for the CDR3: TGTGCCAGCAGCTTGCAGGGGCCCAATCTATCGGCCGGCTACACCTTC.

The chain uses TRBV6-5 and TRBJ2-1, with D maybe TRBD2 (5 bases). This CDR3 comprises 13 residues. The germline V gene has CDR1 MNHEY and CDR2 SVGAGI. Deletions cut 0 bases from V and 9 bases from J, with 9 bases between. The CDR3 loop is CASSYSRVGEQFF. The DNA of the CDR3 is TGTGCCAGCAGTTACTCGAGGGTGGGTGAGCAGTTCTTC.

The CDR3 DNA reads as TGCGCCAGCAGTCGGGACAGAGCGCCCGAGCAGTACTTC. This gives the protein CASSRDRAPEQYF. The rearrangement links TRBV23-1 to TRBJ2-7, with TRBD1 identical over 7 bases. TRBV23-1 counts as an open reading frame of uncertain function. J lost 6 bases, V lost 4 bases, and 6 bases had no gene match. This CDR3 region has 13 residues.

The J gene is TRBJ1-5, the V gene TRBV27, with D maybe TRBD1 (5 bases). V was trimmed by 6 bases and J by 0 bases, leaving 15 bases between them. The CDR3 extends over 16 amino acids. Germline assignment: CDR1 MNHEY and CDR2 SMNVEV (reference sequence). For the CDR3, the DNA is TGTGCCAGCAGCAGGGACTCCGGGAATAGCAATCAGCCCCAGCATTTT. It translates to CASSRDSGNSNQPQHF.

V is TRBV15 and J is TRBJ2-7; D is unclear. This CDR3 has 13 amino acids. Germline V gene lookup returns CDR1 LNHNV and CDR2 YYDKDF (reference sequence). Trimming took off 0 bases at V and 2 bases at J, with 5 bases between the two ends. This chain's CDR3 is CATSRDATYEQYF. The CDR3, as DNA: TGTGCCACCAGCAGAGACGCAACCTACGAGCAGTACTTC.

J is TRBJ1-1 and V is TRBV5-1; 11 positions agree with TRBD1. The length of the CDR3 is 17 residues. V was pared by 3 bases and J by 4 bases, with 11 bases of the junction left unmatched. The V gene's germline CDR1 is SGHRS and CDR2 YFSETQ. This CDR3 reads CASSWTGGYPSATEAFF. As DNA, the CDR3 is TGCGCCAGCAGCTGGACAGGGGGCTACCCGTCGGCCACTGAAGCTTTCTTT.

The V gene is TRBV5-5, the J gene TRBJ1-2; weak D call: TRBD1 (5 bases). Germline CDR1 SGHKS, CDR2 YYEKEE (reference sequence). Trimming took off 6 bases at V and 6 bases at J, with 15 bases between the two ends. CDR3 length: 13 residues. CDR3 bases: TGTGCCAGCACCCCCTTGCGGGGGGATGGCTACACCTTC. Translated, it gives CASTPLRGDGYTF.

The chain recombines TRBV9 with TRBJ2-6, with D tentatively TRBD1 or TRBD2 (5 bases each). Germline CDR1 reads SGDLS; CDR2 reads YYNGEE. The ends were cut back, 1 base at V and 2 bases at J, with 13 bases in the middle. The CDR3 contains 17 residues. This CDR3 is CASSVPPGRTGANVLTF. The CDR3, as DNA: TGTGCCAGCAGCGTACCCCCAGGGAGAACTGGGGCCAACGTCCTGACTTTC.